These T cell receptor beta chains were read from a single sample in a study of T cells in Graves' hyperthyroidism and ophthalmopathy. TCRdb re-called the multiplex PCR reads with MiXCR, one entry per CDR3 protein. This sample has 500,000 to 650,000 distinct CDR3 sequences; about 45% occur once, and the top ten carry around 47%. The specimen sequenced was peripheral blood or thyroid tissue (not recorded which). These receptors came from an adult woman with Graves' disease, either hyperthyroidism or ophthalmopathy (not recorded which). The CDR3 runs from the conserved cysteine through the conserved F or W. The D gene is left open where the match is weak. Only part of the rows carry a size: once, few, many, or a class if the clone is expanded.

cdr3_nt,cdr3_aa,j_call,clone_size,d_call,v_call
TGTGCCAGCAGCTGGACAGGGGGCAAGCAGCCCCAGCATTTT,CASSWTGGKQPQHF,TRBJ1-5,many,TRBD1,TRBV12-3/TRBV12-4
TGTGCCAGCAGCCCTGGAGGGGGTTTGAAAGAGCAGTACTTC,CASSPGGGLKEQYF,TRBJ2-7,NA,NA,TRBV7-2
TGTGCCACCTCGGGACTAGAATCGAAGAACACCGGGGAGCTGTTTTTT,CATSGLESKNTGELFF,TRBJ2-2,few,TRBD2,TRBV2
TGTGCCAGCAGCCCCCGGACAGGGGTTAATTCACCCCTCCACTTT,CASSPRTGVNSPLHF,TRBJ1-6,many,TRBD1,TRBV12-3/TRBV12-4
TGCAGCGCTACCCGGGGGACAGAATTCCAAGAGACCCAGTACTTC,CSATRGTEFQETQYF,TRBJ2-5,NA,NA,TRBV29-1
TGTGCCAGCAGCTCTGACGGGGGCAATCAGCCCCAGCATTTT,CASSSDGGNQPQHF,TRBJ1-5,NA,NA,TRBV7-9
TGTGCCAGCATTGACAGGGAAATGGGGAGGGGTGGCTACACCTTC,CASIDREMGRGGYTF,TRBJ1-2,NA,TRBD1,TRBV6-6
TGTGCCAGCAGCCCGAGGTGGGGCAGGGCGGAGGAGACCCAGTACTTC,CASSPRWGRAEETQYF,TRBJ2-5,NA,NA,TRBV7-2
TGCAGCGTTAGGGGAGGAGAGTATGGCTACACCTTC,CSVRGGEYGYTF,TRBJ1-2,NA,NA,TRBV29-1
TGTGCCATCAGTGCAGGCGACGATATCACTGAAGCTTTCTTT,CAISAGDDITEAFF,TRBJ1-1,few,NA,TRBV10-3
TGTGCCAGCAGCTTCCAGAAGGGGACTGGGGCCAACGTCCTGACTTTC,CASSFQKGTGANVLTF,TRBJ2-6,once,NA,TRBV11-2
TGTGCCAGTAGTATACCCGGACAGGGGGCGTTTGAAAAACTGTTTTTT,CASSIPGQGAFEKLFF,TRBJ1-4,NA,TRBD1,TRBV19
TGTGCCAGCAGTGAAATGGGACAGTACGAGCATTTT,CASSEMGQYEHF,TRBJ1-5,few,TRBD1,TRBV6-1
TGTGCCAGCAGAAGGACAGGGGGCGGTTTTCCCTACGAGCAGTACTTC,CASRRTGGGFPYEQYF,TRBJ2-7,once,TRBD1,TRBV12-3/TRBV12-4
TGTGCCATCAGTGAGTCCCAGGGTCGGGAGACCCAGTACTTC,CAISESQGRETQYF,TRBJ2-5,few,NA,TRBV10-3
TGCGGCGTTCCAGGGAGCGGGGCCAACGTCCTGACTTTC,CGVPGSGANVLTF,TRBJ2-6,NA,NA,TRBV29-1
TGTGCCAGCAGCTTAAAGGCTAGGATGGACAGGACGAATGAGCAGTTCTTC,CASSLKARMDRTNEQFF,TRBJ2-1,NA,TRBD1,TRBV7-2
TGTGCCAGCAGCTCGGGGGACAGGGACTACGAGCAGTACTTC,CASSSGDRDYEQYF,TRBJ2-7,NA,TRBD1,TRBV7-9
TGTGCCAGTAGTATATGGCAGGGGGCTGATTGGAATCAGCCCCAGCATTTT,CASSIWQGADWNQPQHF,TRBJ1-5,many,TRBD1,TRBV19
TGTGCCAGCACCTTTGGGGGGGGCCGCGCTGGTACGCAGTATTTT,CASTFGGGRAGTQYF,TRBJ2-3,few,NA,TRBV7-2
TGTGCCACCCGGGGACTAGCGGGGCAGAACGAGCAGTACTTC,CATRGLAGQNEQYF,TRBJ2-7,NA,TRBD2,TRBV2
TGTGCCAGCAAGGACCTGAACAAGGTGTTCCCACCCGAGGTCGCTGTGTTT,CASKDLNKVFPPEVAVF,TRBJ1-1,NA,NA,TRBV2
TGTGCCAGCAGCGCCCTGGCGGGACCCACTGAAGCTTTCTTT,CASSALAGPTEAFF,TRBJ1-1,many,NA,TRBV9
TGTGCCAGCAGTTTCCTTCTCACGGATGAAGCTTTCTTT,CASSFLLTDEAFF,TRBJ1-1,NA,NA,TRBV27
TGTGCCAGCAGTGAAGGGGTGATTTCGAGGGACATTCAGTACTTC,CASSEGVISRDIQYF,TRBJ2-4,NA,NA,TRBV2
TGCAGCGTTGTCGACGGCGGCGAGCAGTACTTC,CSVVDGGEQYF,TRBJ2-7,NA,NA,TRBV29-1
TGTGCCAGTAGTACCGGACAGGGAGTAGGTTCGGAGACCCAGTACTTC,CASSTGQGVGSETQYF,TRBJ2-5,few,TRBD1,TRBV19
TGTGCCACCAGCAGTTACGGAGGGTTCCGGCTGGGCTACACCTTC,CATSSYGGFRLGYTF,TRBJ1-2,once,NA,TRBV15
TGTGCCAGCAGCATCAGGGTTGGGGAGACCCAGTACTTC,CASSIRVGETQYF,TRBJ2-5,NA,NA,TRBV11-2
TGTGCCAGCAGCTACTGGACAGACTCCTACGAGCAGTACTTC,CASSYWTDSYEQYF,TRBJ2-7,once,NA,TRBV7-9
TGTGCCAGCAGCTTAGCGAAAGGGCGACAGGGTAATTCACCCCTCCACTTT,CASSLAKGRQGNSPLHF,TRBJ1-6,NA,TRBD1,TRBV7-4
TGTGCCAGCAGCTTAATGTCCTCAGCAAACTATGGCTACACCTTC,CASSLMSSANYGYTF,TRBJ1-2,NA,NA,TRBV7-9
TGTGCCAGCAGGTCCGCCTACGAGCAGTACTTC,CASRSAYEQYF,TRBJ2-7,NA,NA,TRBV3-1
TGCGCCAGCAGCTTGGAGGGAGCAGGAGAGACCCAGTACTTC,CASSLEGAGETQYF,TRBJ2-5,many,NA,TRBV5-1
TGCGGCGTTGAAGGGGGCTCGTTTGGCTACACCTTC,CGVEGGSFGYTF,TRBJ1-2,once,TRBD1,TRBV29-1
TGCGCCAGCAGTGGACTAGATAATTACGAGCAGTACTTC,CASSGLDNYEQYF,TRBJ2-7,many,NA,TRBV10-2
TGTGCCGCCAGCAGTTCAGGGGCCGGGTATAGCAATCAGCCCCAGCATTTT,CAASSSGAGYSNQPQHF,TRBJ1-5,NA,NA,TRBV15
TGTGCCATCAGTGAGTCGAAACGTGTGCGGGTCAATCAGCCCCAGCATTTT,CAISESKRVRVNQPQHF,TRBJ1-5,NA,NA,TRBV10-3
TGCGCCAGCAGCCAAGATCGGTCGAGGTATTGGTACGAGCAGTACTTC,CASSQDRSRYWYEQYF,TRBJ2-7,many,NA,TRBV4-1
TGTGCCAGCTCACCCGACCGGCAAAAGACTGAAGCTTTCTTT,CASSPDRQKTEAFF,TRBJ1-1,few,NA,TRBV18
TGTGCCAGCAGCTTCAGTGGAGATACGCAGTATTTT,CASSFSGDTQYF,TRBJ2-3,NA,NA,TRBV7-9
TGTGCCAGCAGTGCGCGACAGGTCTATAATTCGCCCCTCCACTTT,CASSARQVYNSPLHF,TRBJ1-6,NA,NA,TRBV2
TGCAGTGCTACGGGACTGGGGGACAGGGAGAATCAGCCCCAGCATTTT,CSATGLGDRENQPQHF,TRBJ1-5,NA,TRBD1,TRBV20-1
TGTGCCATCAGTGAACCTGCCCCGGACAGGGTGAACTATGGCTACACCTTC,CAISEPAPDRVNYGYTF,TRBJ1-2,NA,TRBD1,TRBV10-3
TGTGCCGTCAGGGGACACCTCAATCAGCCCCAGCATTTT,CAVRGHLNQPQHF,TRBJ1-5,NA,NA,TRBV10-3
TGTGCCAGCAGCAACCCGGGACTTAGCACAGATACGCAGTATTTT,CASSNPGLSTDTQYF,TRBJ2-3,many,NA,TRBV11-2
TGCAGTGCTTTGGCTAGCGCCCCGAACACCGGGGAGCTGTTTTTT,CSALASAPNTGELFF,TRBJ2-2,many,NA,TRBV20-1
TGCAGCGCAAACAGGGAATTCGACACTGAAGCTTTCTTT,CSANREFDTEAFF,TRBJ1-1,many,NA,TRBV29-1
TGCGCCAGCAGCCAACCAGGACGGGACGGCGACTATGGCTACACCTTC,CASSQPGRDGDYGYTF,TRBJ1-2,NA,NA,TRBV19
TGTGCCAGTAGCAACAGGAGGGGCGAGACCCAGTACTTC,CASSNRRGETQYF,TRBJ2-5,many,NA,TRBV19
TGTGCCAGCAGCTTAGCAGGGGAAGGACCTGGAAAACTGTTTTTT,CASSLAGEGPGKLFF,TRBJ1-4,once,NA,TRBV7-9
TGTGCCAGCAGCCAAGAAGGTGGCTCTGGGGCCAACGTCCTGACTTTC,CASSQEGGSGANVLTF,TRBJ2-6,NA,NA,TRBV14
TGTGCCCGCGGTGATGCGTATTATAATTCACCCCTCCACTTT,CARGDAYYNSPLHF,TRBJ1-6,many,NA,TRBV2
TGTGCCAGCAGCTCAACCGCGGGAAACACTGAAGCTTTCTTT,CASSSTAGNTEAFF,TRBJ1-1,few,NA,TRBV11-3